This T cell receptor (beta chain) was recovered during a study of shared T cell receptors in the human thymus. Trimming left V 3 bases short and J 0 bases short, with 14 bases between. The CDR3 runs 16 residues. CDR1 is MGHDK and CDR2 is SYGVNS in the germline V gene. Only in-frame clones appear in the TCRdb table, and some are missing; sequencing was by immunoSEQ multiplex PCR. The sample gives about 660,000 clones, more than 75% of which show up once; 0.0095% to 0.011% is in the top ten. These same records also appear under a second study, on human thymus T cells. That publication notes: From resections taken during corrective heart surgery, the thymus tissue was obtained.

Sequencing was carried out using thymocytes. This chain connects TRBV25-1 to TRBJ2-5, with TRBD1 as a possible D gene (6 bases). The clonotype comes from a boy in the first two years of life with a congenital heart defect. CDR3 bases: TGTGCCAGCAGTGATTTCAGGGGACCGTACCAAGAGACCCAGTACTTC. This codes for CASSDFRGPYQETQYF.